A single T cell receptor beta chain is shown here with its context. V was pared by 5 bases and J by 6 bases, with 19 bases between. Germline V gene data show CDR1 as LNHNV and CDR2 as YYDKDF (reference sequence). This CDR3 region has 15 residues. TCR beta CDR3 region amplification was performed from RNA transcripts. The primer set for the first-round RT-PCR of the TCR CDR3 was HTBI. Each CDR3 protein gets one entry after TCRdb re-called the multiplex PCR reads with MiXCR. The table lists approximately 410,000 distinct CDR3 sequences, about an eighth of them singletons. The data stem from a study of T cells in Graves' hyperthyroidism and ophthalmopathy.

The chain carries TRBV15 and TRBJ1-2, with a tentative D call TRBD1 (5 bases). Sequencing input: blood. This sequence was found in a young woman with Graves' hyperthyroidism. The DNA for the CDR3 is TGTGCCACCAGCGCCATTTCCGAAGGGGAAAATGGCTACACCTTC. Residues: CATSAISEGENGYTF.